This TCR beta chain originates from a study of blood T cells in healthy people across ages. As regards this clonotype: Its antigen is not known.

Study-level findings and limits: Getting older went along with TCR beta diversity per million T cells dropping roughly linearly.

Together with a sample-barcoded 5' primer, a J-beta primer mix was included in a second PCR lasting about 6 to 11 cycles. Each CDR3 protein gets one entry after TCRdb re-called the 5' RACE reads with MiXCR. This sample has about 680,000 distinct CDR3 sequences; over 45% occur once, and the top ten carry roughly 31%. This CDR3 spans 13 amino acids. Between the trimmed V and J ends, which lost 1 base and 7 bases, there was a span of 10 bases. Germline V gene sequence: CDR1 LGHDT, CDR2 YNNKEL (reference sequence). The origin of this receptor is a woman aged 60 to 75 in good health. The V gene is TRBV3-1, the J gene TRBJ1-2; possibly TRBD1 for D (5 bases). Sample: blood. The CDR3 reads CASSQGSRGGYTF. The DNA of the CDR3 is TGTGCCAGCAGCCAAGGAAGTAGGGGTGGCTACACCTTC.